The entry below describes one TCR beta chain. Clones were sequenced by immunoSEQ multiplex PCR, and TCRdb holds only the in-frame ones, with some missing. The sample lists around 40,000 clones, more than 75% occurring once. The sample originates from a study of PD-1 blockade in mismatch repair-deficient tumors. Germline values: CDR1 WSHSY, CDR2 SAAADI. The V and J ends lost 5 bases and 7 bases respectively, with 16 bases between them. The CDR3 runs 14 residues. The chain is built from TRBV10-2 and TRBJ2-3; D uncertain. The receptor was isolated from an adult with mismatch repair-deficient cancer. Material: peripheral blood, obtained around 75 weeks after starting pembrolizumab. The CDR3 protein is CASSLSELPNTQYF. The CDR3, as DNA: TGCGCCAGCAGTTTGAGTGAACTACCAAATACGCAGTATTTT.